The next 31 T cell receptor beta chains were all read from a single sample in a study of immune evolution from preneoplasia to lung adenocarcinoma. Profiled with immunoSEQ multiplex PCR; TCRdb holds only in-frame clones, not every one. The sample consists of about 3,400 clones, over 70% of them appearing once. The sample consisted of FFPE lung adenocarcinoma in situ tissue. Receptor source: a person between 60 and 79 years old with lung adenocarcinoma.

This clone was detected a few times. V and J are TRBV11-3 and TRBJ2-3; 7 nucleotides agree with TRBD2. The CDR3 has 15 amino acids. Germline V CDR1 and CDR2: SGHNT, YENEEA. J was trimmed by 3 bases and V by 5 bases; bases with no gene match: 8. The CDR3 loop reads CASSLLGGFTDTQYF. The CDR3, as DNA: TGTGCCAGCAGCCTCTTGGGGGGGTTTACAGATACGCAGTATTTT.

This rearrangement joins TRBV28 to TRBJ2-5, with D tentatively TRBD2 (5 bases). V lost 6 bases and J lost 0, with 20 bases in between. Germline lookup yields CDR1 MDHEN and CDR2 SYDVKM. This CDR3 spans 17 amino acids. CDR3 amino acids: CASSYLGGQQYQETQYF. The CDR3 nucleotides are TGTGCCAGCAGCTACCTCGGAGGTCAACAGTACCAAGAGACCCAGTACTTC. The full variable domain, its missing parts supplied by reference TRBV28 and TRBJ2-5, is DVKVTQSSRYLVKRTGEKVFLECVQDMDHENMFWYRQDPGLGLRLIYFSYDVKMKEKGDIPEGYSVSREKKERFSLILESASTNQTSMYLCASSYLGGQQYQETQYFGPGTRLLVL.

V and J are TRBV7-9 and TRBJ1-6; 11 bases map to TRBD1. CDR1 SEHNR and CDR2 FQNEAQ come from the germline V gene (reference sequence). The CDR3 runs 16 residues. Germline trimming cut 5 bases from V and 9 bases from J; bases unmatched to any gene: 9. CDR3 DNA: TGTGCCAGCAGCCCAGAGGGGACAGGGGGTCGTTCACCCCTCCACTTT. Amino acids: CASSPEGTGGRSPLHF.

The chain carries TRBV18 and TRBJ1-3; D ambiguous. The CDR3 contains 16 residues. The V end was cut by 1 base, the J end by 1 base, with 11 bases between. The V gene's germline CDR1 is KGHSH and CDR2 LQKENI. The CDR3: CASSPQGRISGNTIYF. CDR3 sequence (DNA): TGTGCCAGCTCACCACAGGGCCGGATTTCTGGAAACACCATATATTTT.

This clone was detected a few times. V and J are TRBV13 and TRBJ2-1; 10 nucleotides agree with TRBD2. Germline-derived CDR1 and CDR2 are PRHDT and FYEKMQ (reference sequence). J lost 0 bases, V lost 5 bases, and 7 bases had no gene match. The CDR3 runs 17 residues. This CDR3 is CASSPGLAVFSYNEQFF. The CDR3 coding sequence is TGTGCCAGCAGCCCCGGACTAGCGGTGTTCTCCTACAATGAGCAGTTCTTC.

V and J are TRBV5-6 and TRBJ1-6; D gene unclear. Germline-derived CDR1 and CDR2 are SGHDT and YYEEEE. V was clipped by 1 base and J by 6 bases, with 14 bases between them. The CDR3 covers 16 residues. DNA for the CDR3: TGTGCCAGCAGCTTGCGGCAGGCTAGTGGTAATTCACCCCTCCACTTT. It encodes CASSLRQASGNSPLHF.

The gene calls are TRBV6-1 and TRBJ1-2; D remains unclear. The V gene lost 0 bases and the J gene lost 5 bases, with 10 bases spanning the gap. CDR1 and CDR2 (germline): MNHNS, SASEGT. The CDR3 has 14 amino acids. CDR3 bases: TGTGCCAGCAGTGAAGCCTTTAGGGATTATGGCTACACCTTC. Its protein product is CASSEAFRDYGYTF.

The chain uses TRBV28 and TRBJ1-1; D gene ambiguous. Germline V gives CDR1 MDHEN, CDR2 SYDVKM. The CDR3 contains 13 residues. With 3 bases removed from V and 5 bases from J, the gap between germline ends came to 10 bases. CDR3 bases: TGTGCCAGCAGTTTTTATTCGGGGACTGAAGCTTTCTTT. The encoded protein is CASSFYSGTEAFF.

This clone was seen a few times. The CDR3 loop is CASSIPGLDTQYF. The CDR3 DNA is TGTGCCAGTAGTATCCCAGGGCTGGATACGCAGTATTTT. The V and J genes are TRBV19 and TRBJ2-3; D possibly corresponds to TRBD1 (5 bases). Germline CDR1 is LNHDA and CDR2 is SQIVND (reference sequence). V was trimmed by 3 bases and J by 6 bases, leaving 10 bases between them. The length of the CDR3 is 13 residues.

The rearrangement links TRBV6-1 to TRBJ1-5; weak D call: TRBD1 (6 bases). This CDR3 spans 15 amino acids. V lost 4 bases to trimming and J lost 9 bases, with 19 bases between them. Germline V lookup: CDR1 MNHNS, CDR2 SASEGT. This CDR3 reads CASSVTGIGSRPQHF. The DNA for the CDR3 is TGTGCCAGCAGTGTTACAGGGATCGGCTCCAGGCCCCAGCATTTT.

This sequence joins TRBV29-1 and TRBJ2-5; a weak D match, TRBD1 (5 bases). This CDR3 is 13 amino acids long. In germline, CDR1 is SQVTM, CDR2 ANQGSEA. The V end was cut by 4 bases, the J end by 2 bases, with 11 bases between. The CDR3 sequence: CSVGSQGQETQYF. CDR3 DNA: TGCAGCGTTGGTTCCCAGGGACAAGAGACCCAGTACTTC.

This clone was seen a few times. The chain couples TRBV6-5 to TRBJ2-3; D unresolved. V was shortened by 6 bases and J by 6 bases, with 7 bases between the two germline ends. Germline V CDR1 and CDR2: MNHEY, SVGAGI. The length of the CDR3 is 11 residues. Written as DNA, the CDR3 is TGTGCCAGCAGGGAATTTGATACGCAGTATTTT. Translating gives CASREFDTQYF.

The chain couples TRBV7-9 to TRBJ2-5, with D possibly called TRBD1 or TRBD2 (5 bases each). The germline V gene encodes CDR1 SEHNR and CDR2 FQNEAQ (reference sequence). Trimming left V 3 bases short and J 2 bases short, with 10 bases between. CDR3 length: 14 residues. The DNA of the CDR3 is TGTGCCAGCAGCTTGGAGGCAGGGCAAGAGACCCAGTACTTC. Its protein product is CASSLEAGQETQYF.

The genes are TRBV6-6 and TRBJ2-3; 12 bases are shared with TRBD2. Germline V gene data show CDR1 as MNHNY and CDR2 as SVGAGI (reference sequence). The CDR3 has 16 amino acids. The ends lost 2 bases at V and 4 bases at J; junction bases unmatched: 4. The CDR3 sequence is CASSYPSGGAPDTQYF. The CDR3 DNA reads TGTGCCAGCAGTTACCCTAGCGGGGGGGCCCCAGATACGCAGTATTTT.

The chain recombines TRBV7-8 with TRBJ2-7, with 8 bases that match TRBD2. CDR1 and CDR2 (germline): SGHVS, FQNEAQ. The CDR3 loop spans 15 amino acids. The V gene end was trimmed by 4 bases and the J gene end by 0 bases; junction bases not matched to a gene: 5. CDR3 loop: CASSSTSVSSYEQYF. DNA of the CDR3: TGTGCCAGCAGCTCGACTAGCGTGAGCTCCTACGAGCAGTACTTC.

The chain recombines TRBV7-9 with TRBJ2-7; a weak D match, TRBD1 (6 bases). V was trimmed by 1 base and J by 0 bases, leaving 7 bases between them. Per germline, CDR1 SEHNR and CDR2 FQNEAQ (reference sequence). The CDR3 runs to 14 residues. This chain's CDR3 is CASSLGGHSYEQYF. CDR3 nucleotides: TGTGCCAGCAGCTTAGGGGGGCACTCCTACGAGCAGTACTTC.

This clone was recorded a few times. This sequence joins TRBV11-1 and TRBJ2-6, with D unresolved. The CDR3 covers 15 residues. CDR1 and CDR2 from the germline V gene are SGHAT and FQDESV (reference sequence). V lost 7 bases to trimming and J lost 0 bases, with 10 bases between them. The CDR3 region is CASTQRGSGANVLTF. The CDR3 DNA is TGTGCCAGCACCCAAAGAGGCTCTGGGGCCAACGTCCTGACTTTC.

This clone is large within its sample. The DNA for the CDR3 is TGTGCCAGCAGCCGCGAGGGGAGAGATCAAGACGAGCAGTACTTC. Translating gives CASSREGRDQDEQYF. The chain employs TRBV4-2 and TRBJ2-7; D tentatively reads TRBD1 or TRBD2 (5 bases each). Germline V gene lookup returns CDR1 LGHNA and CDR2 YNFKEQ. V was trimmed by 4 bases and J by 5 bases, leaving 18 bases between them. This CDR3 is built from 15 residues.

The CDR3 sequence: CASSLARTSGGLEQYF. The CDR3 DNA reads as TGTGCCAGCAGCTTAGCCCGAACTAGCGGGGGCCTCGAGCAGTACTTC. V and J are TRBV7-2 and TRBJ2-7; 11 bases map to TRBD2. Per germline, CDR1 SGHTA and CDR2 FQGNSA. V was pared by 0 bases and J by 6 bases, with 7 bases of the junction left unmatched. The CDR3 sequence is 16 residues long. Filled out from reference TRBV7-2 and TRBJ2-7, the complete variable domain reads GAGVSQSPSNKVTEKGKDVELRCDPISGHTALYWYRQSLGQGLEFLIYFQGNSAPDKSGLPSDRFSAERTGGSVSTLTIQRTQQEDSAVYLCASSLARTSGGLEQYFGPGTRLTVT.

V and J are TRBV11-1 and TRBJ2-3; no clear D. Germline V lookup: CDR1 SGHAT, CDR2 FQDESV (reference sequence). Between the trimmed V and J ends, which lost 3 bases and 4 bases, there was a span of 20 bases. The CDR3 is made up of 17 amino acids. The CDR3 reads CASSFWAGTDKADTQYF. CDR3 in DNA: TGTGCCAGCAGCTTTTGGGCAGGAACAGATAAGGCAGATACGCAGTATTTT.

V is TRBV11-2 and J is TRBJ2-7, with D tentatively TRBD1 or TRBD2 (5 bases each). Germline CDR1 reads SGHAT; CDR2 reads FQNNGV. With 5 bases removed from V and 3 bases from J, the gap between germline ends came to 17 bases. This CDR3 contains 15 residues. The CDR3 is CASSHGTPFRYEQYF. Here the CDR3 DNA reads TGTGCCAGCAGCCATGGGACCCCCTTTCGCTACGAGCAGTACTTC.

Turning to this clone: Its ends do not fully match the called genes, so a read error is possible. This sequence joins TRBV19 and TRBJ1-1; perhaps TRBD1 as D (6 bases). CDR1 LNHDA and CDR2 SQIVND come from the germline V gene (reference sequence). The CDR3 is 15 residues long. The DNA for the CDR3 is TGTGCCAGCAGTATAGGGGGGGAGTCCCGGACTGAAGCTTTCTTT. Protein product: CASSIGGESRTEAFF.

The gene calls are TRBV6-6 and TRBJ2-7; weak D call: TRBD1 (6 bases). Trimming shortened V by 6 bases and J by 4 bases, and 13 bases separated the two germline ends. CDR1 is MNHNY, CDR2 SVGAGI, per germline (reference sequence). The CDR3 covers 13 residues. The CDR3 DNA follows: TGTGCCAGCAGAGGGGGTAGGATATACGAGCAGTACTTC. Its protein is CASRGGRIYEQYF.

As regards this clone: Sequence at one end of the junction differs from germline and may be a read error. The chain uses TRBV7-2 and TRBJ2-1, with TRBD2 identical over 10 bases. The CDR3 sequence is 15 residues long. Germline assignment: CDR1 SGHTA and CDR2 FQGNSA. CDR3 sequence (DNA): TGTGCCAGCAGCATAGCGGGGGGCCTCTACAATGAGCAGTTCTTC. Its protein product is CASSIAGGLYNEQFF.

V and J are TRBV7-8 and TRBJ2-7; D remains ambiguous. The CDR3 has 14 amino acids. The germline V gene has CDR1 SGHVS and CDR2 FQNEAQ. V was cut by 1 base and J by 3 bases, with 10 bases left in between. The DNA for the CDR3 is TGTGCCAGCAGCTTAGTTGGGGTTTACTACGAGCAGTACTTC. Protein: CASSLVGVYYEQYF.

The chain links TRBV2 to TRBJ2-1; TRBD1 might be the D (6 bases). V lost 10 bases and J lost 6, with 19 bases in between. The CDR3 contains 14 residues. Germline V gene lookup returns CDR1 SNHLY and CDR2 FYNNEI. The CDR3 spells CATNLRDTTNEQFF. The CDR3 DNA sequence: TGTGCCACCAATCTCCGGGACACCACCAATGAGCAGTTCTTC.

The V and J genes are TRBV9 and TRBJ2-1, with a tentative D call TRBD1 (6 bases). Trimming took off 4 bases at V and 4 bases at J, with 15 bases between the two ends. There are 15 residues in the CDR3. Germline lookup yields CDR1 SGDLS and CDR2 YYNGEE. DNA for the CDR3: TGTGCCAGCAGCCCCCGGGACACAGTTTACAATGAGCAGTTCTTC. Translating gives CASSPRDTVYNEQFF.

This clone was observed a few times. The chain is built from TRBV6-1 and TRBJ2-7; D possibly uses TRBD1 or TRBD2 (5 bases each). Trimming removed 1 base at V and 8 bases at J, with 12 bases between. The CDR3 consists of 13 residues. Germline V gene sequence: CDR1 MNHNS, CDR2 SASEGT. Written as DNA, the CDR3 is TGTGCCAGCAGTGAAGAGGGGACCGGGAAGCAGTACTTC. It translates to CASSEEGTGKQYF.

The chain employs TRBV30 and TRBJ1-3; 10 bases are a match to TRBD1. The CDR3 spans 15 residues. Germline V CDR1 and CDR2: GTSNPN, SVGIG (reference sequence). The V and J ends lost 1 base and 8 bases, in that order; junction bases with no gene match: 8. The CDR3 coding sequence is TGTGCCTGGAGTGCCGGGACAGGGGAGTATCACACCATATATTTT. Translating it yields CAWSAGTGEYHTIYF.

By sample fraction, this clone is large (0.1 to 1%). J is TRBJ2-5 and V is TRBV9; 8 bases fit TRBD2. The V gene end was trimmed by 0 bases and the J gene end by 5 bases; junction bases not matched to a gene: 12. This CDR3 has 17 amino acids. CDR1 SGDLS and CDR2 YYNGEE come from the germline V gene. The CDR3 region is CASSVAKSGGGLETQYF. The CDR3 coding sequence is TGTGCCAGCAGCGTAGCGAAGTCGGGCGGGGGGTTGGAGACCCAGTACTTC. Together with reference TRBV9 and TRBJ2-5, the CDR3 gives the full variable domain: DSGVTQTPKHLITATGQRVTLRCSPRSGDLSVYWYQQSLDQGLQFLIQYYNGEERAKGNILERFSAQQFPDLHSELNLSSLELGDSALYFCASSVAKSGGGLETQYFGPGTRLLVL.

Worth noting for this clone: Different DNA sequences within this sample yield the same CDR3. This chain links TRBV19 with TRBJ2-7; D is possibly TRBD1 (5 bases). V was trimmed by 3 bases and J by 2 bases, leaving 14 bases between them. CDR1 LNHDA and CDR2 SQIVND come from the germline V gene (reference sequence). There are 15 residues in the CDR3. CDR3 coding DNA: TGTGCCAGTAGTATTTATGACAGCCCCACCTACGAGCAGTACTTC. Protein sequence: CASSIYDSPTYEQYF.